This record concerns one T cell receptor (beta chain) sequence. The antigen remains undetermined. The germline V gene has CDR1 SGHTA and CDR2 FQGNSA. The CDR3 contains 16 residues. Trimming pared 2 bases from V and 13 bases from J, leaving 23 bases between. Sequencing was performed with immunoSEQ multiplex PCR; in TCRdb, only in-frame clones are kept and a portion is missing. This sample has about 1 million clones, with about 77% found just once. The entry originates in a study of shared clonotypes between healthy human individuals. Broader study findings: Clonotype sharing among donors was thought likely to change with sequencing depth. Sharing across a few donors was seen in around 5% of naive CD4 clonotypes. Compared with clonotypes that all four donors shared, non-shared clonotypes had lower generation probabilities.

CD45RA-negative memory and CD45RA+ naive subsets were split from the CD4+ cells. Source material: memory CD4+ T cells sorted from blood. Subset noted: CD45RA-negative fraction. V gene TRBV7-2 combines with J gene TRBJ1-4, with D possibly being TRBD1 (5 bases). The receptor comes from a man aged 18 to 30 in good health. The CDR3 sequence: CASSLLGGPYQTRLFF. The DNA of the CDR3 is TGTGCCAGCAGCTTACTTGGGGGACCCTACCAGACGAGACTGTTTTTT.